This TCR beta chain was captured in a study of blood T cell repertoires in COVID-19. Germline trimming cut 4 bases from V and 5 bases from J; bases unmatched to any gene: 13. Germline loops: CDR1 SGHAT, CDR2 FQNNGV. The CDR3 runs to 16 residues. Only in-frame clones appear in the TCRdb table, and some are missing; sequencing was by immunoSEQ multiplex PCR. This table has 100,000 to 150,000 clones, more than 75% appearing once. What was sequenced was peripheral blood. The chain couples TRBV11-2 to TRBJ1-2; 7 positions match TRBD1. The source is a human donor in a cohort sampled during active COVID-19. The CDR3 nucleotides are TGTGCCAGCAGCTCCCGAGGGGGCAGTACCGGTTATGGCTACACCTTC. Its translation: CASSSRGGSTGYGYTF.